This T cell receptor beta chain was recovered during a study of blood T cells in healthy people across ages. Regarding the study as a whole: Comparison with aged donors showed that long-lived donors had more naive CD4+ cells and higher diversity.

It was with a sample-barcoded 5' primer and a J-beta primer mix that a second PCR of roughly 6 to 12 cycles was run. TCRdb recomputed calls from the 5' RACE reads with MiXCR, one row per CDR3 protein. The table has hundreds of thousands of distinct CDR3 sequences, approximately 50% seen once. This clonotype showed up just a few times. The antigen is unknown. Germline assignment: CDR1 LNHNV and CDR2 YYDKDF (reference sequence). V was shortened by 0 bases and J by 8 bases, with 11 bases between the two germline ends. This CDR3 has 14 residues. PBMCs were isolated at a quantity of at least 6.5 million per sample.

The V and J genes are TRBV15 and TRBJ2-1, with D perhaps TRBD1 or TRBD2 (5 bases each). The sequence was obtained from a woman aged 55-69 years in good health. Sequenced: blood. The CDR3 coding sequence is TGTGCCACCAGCAGAGATGGGGGAGATGATGAGCAGTTCTTC. Its translation: CATSRDGGDDEQFF.